What follows are 7 T cell receptor beta chains derived from one specimen sequenced in a study of T cell responses to AZD1222 COVID-19 vaccine. Using immunoSEQ multiplex PCR, the repertoire was profiled, and TCRdb retains in-frame clones only, with some absent. There are roughly 270,000 clones in the sample; approximately 94% occur only once, and less than 0.6% lies in the top ten. The source was peripheral blood, collected 28 days after the second AZD1222 dose. Receptors were obtained from an adult who received the AZD1222 COVID-19 vaccine.

This chain joins TRBV23-1 and TRBJ1-1, with 11 bases lining up with TRBD1. TRBV23-1 is known as an ORF, though its function is uncertain. The CDR3 consists of 16 residues. The V gene end was trimmed by 2 bases and the J gene end by 3 bases; junction bases not matched to a gene: 5. CDR3 residues: CASSQRGQGDDTEAFF. The CDR3 nucleotides are TGCGCCAGCAGTCAAAGGGGACAGGGGGATGACACTGAAGCTTTCTTT.

The rearrangement joins TRBV7-2 to TRBJ2-7; a weak D match, TRBD2 (5 bases). This CDR3 contains 14 residues. Looked up from germline, CDR1 is SGHTA and CDR2 is FQGNSA. Between the trimmed V and J ends, which lost 1 base and 0 bases, there was a span of 7 bases. The chain's CDR3 is CASSLERSSYEQYF. CDR3 sequence (DNA): TGTGCCAGCAGCTTAGAGCGGAGCTCCTACGAGCAGTACTTC.

The chain combines TRBV19 with TRBJ1-1, with 8 positions matching TRBD1. The junction had 10 bases not matched to a gene; V was cut back by 7 bases and J by 3 bases. The germline gives CDR1 LNHDA, CDR2 SQIVND (reference sequence). This CDR3 has 15 amino acids. In DNA, the CDR3 is TGTGCCAGTAAAGGCAGGGGGCATGGGTACACTGAAGCTTTCTTT. Translating gives CASKGRGHGYTEAFF.

The chain joins TRBV5-1 to TRBJ1-2; the match to TRBD1 covers 7 bases. CDR3 size: 15 residues. The V and J ends lost 4 bases and 4 bases, in that order; junction bases with no gene match: 10. Looked up from germline, CDR1 is SGHRS and CDR2 is YFSETQ. For the CDR3, the DNA is TGCGCCAGCAGCCCCCGGGACAGATCGCCCTATGGCTACACCTTC. Amino acid sequence: CASSPRDRSPYGYTF.

The V call is TRBV19, the J call TRBJ2-3, with TRBD1 matching 11 bases. Unmatched junction bases numbered 3, after V lost 8 bases and J lost 5 bases. The CDR3 has 13 amino acids. Germline CDR1 is LNHDA and CDR2 is SQIVND (reference sequence). The chain's CDR3 is CASGDRGIDTQYF. The CDR3 DNA follows: TGTGCCAGTGGGGACAGGGGGATAGATACGCAGTATTTT.

This CDR3 is CASSHTQGHSNEKLFF. As DNA, the CDR3 is TGTGCCAGCAGCCATACACAGGGACACTCAAATGAAAAACTGTTTTTT. The V and J genes are TRBV7-9 and TRBJ1-4; tentatively, D is TRBD1 (6 bases). The CDR3 is 16 amino acids. V lost 5 bases to trimming and J lost 5 bases, with 18 bases between them. Germline CDR1 and CDR2: SEHNR and FQNEAQ (reference sequence).

The chain is built from TRBV5-1 and TRBJ1-2; TRBD1 agrees at 7 bases. The CDR3 has 15 residues. The ends lost 2 bases at V and 6 bases at J; junction bases unmatched: 10. Germline-derived CDR1 and CDR2 are SGHRS and YFSETQ. The CDR3 loop is CASSFEAGQYDGYTF. The CDR3, as DNA: TGCGCCAGCAGCTTTGAGGCGGGACAGTACGATGGCTACACCTTC. Combining the CDR3 with reference TRBV5-1 and TRBJ1-2 gives the whole variable domain KAGVTQTPRYLIKTRGQQVTLSCSPISGHRSVSWYQQTPGQGLQFLFEYFSETQRNKGNFPGRFSGRQFSNSRSEMNVSTLELGDSALYLCASSFEAGQYDGYTFGSGTRLTVV.